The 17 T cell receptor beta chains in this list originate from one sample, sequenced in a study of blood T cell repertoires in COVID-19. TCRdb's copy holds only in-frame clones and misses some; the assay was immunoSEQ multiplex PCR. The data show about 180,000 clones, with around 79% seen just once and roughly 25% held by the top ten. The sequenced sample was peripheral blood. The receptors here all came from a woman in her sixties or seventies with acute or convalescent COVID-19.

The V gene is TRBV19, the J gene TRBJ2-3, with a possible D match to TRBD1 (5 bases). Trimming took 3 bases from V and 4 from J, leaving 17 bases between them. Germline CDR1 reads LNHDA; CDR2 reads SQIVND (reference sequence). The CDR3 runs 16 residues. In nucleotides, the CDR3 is TGTGCCAGTAGTATTGGGGCAGGGTATAGTTCAGATACGCAGTATTTT. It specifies CASSIGAGYSSDTQYF.

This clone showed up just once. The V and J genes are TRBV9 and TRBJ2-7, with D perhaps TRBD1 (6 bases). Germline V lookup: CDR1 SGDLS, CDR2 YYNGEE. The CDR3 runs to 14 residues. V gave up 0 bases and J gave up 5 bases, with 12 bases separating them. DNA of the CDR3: TGTGCCAGCAGCGTAGTAGGGGGTACGGACGAGCAGTACTTC. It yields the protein CASSVVGGTDEQYF.

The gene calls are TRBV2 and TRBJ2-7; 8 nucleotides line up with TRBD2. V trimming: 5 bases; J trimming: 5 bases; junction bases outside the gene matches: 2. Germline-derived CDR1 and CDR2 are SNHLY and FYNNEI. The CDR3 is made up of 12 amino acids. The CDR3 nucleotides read TGTGCCAGCAGTCCGACTAGCGACGAGCAGTACTTC. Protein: CASSPTSDEQYF.

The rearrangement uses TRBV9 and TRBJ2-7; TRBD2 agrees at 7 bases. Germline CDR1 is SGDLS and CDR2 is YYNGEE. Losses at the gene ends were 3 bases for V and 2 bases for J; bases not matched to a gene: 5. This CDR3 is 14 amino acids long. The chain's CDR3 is CASSDGGTAYEQYF. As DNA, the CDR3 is TGTGCCAGCAGCGACGGGGGGACGGCCTACGAGCAGTACTTC.

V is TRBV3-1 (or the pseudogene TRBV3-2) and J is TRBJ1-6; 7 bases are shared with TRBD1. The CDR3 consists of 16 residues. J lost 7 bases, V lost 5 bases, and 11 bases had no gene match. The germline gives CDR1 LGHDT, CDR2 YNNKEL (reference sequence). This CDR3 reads CASSNPWDSGNSPLHF. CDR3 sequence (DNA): TGTGCCAGCAGCAACCCCTGGGACAGCGGAAATTCACCCCTCCACTTT.

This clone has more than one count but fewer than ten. The CDR3 is CASSPGGGRETQYF. The CDR3 bases are TGCGCCAGCAGCCCCGGGGGGGGCAGAGAGACCCAGTACTTC. V gene TRBV5-1 combines with J gene TRBJ2-5, with TRBD2 matching 8 bases. The germline CDR1 and CDR2 sequences are SGHRS and YFSETQ. The CDR3 is 14 residues long. V lost 4 bases and J lost 4; bases outside the gene matches: 6.

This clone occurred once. CDR3 DNA: TGCGCCAGCAGCTCGACTATACGCACAGATACGCAGTATTTT. Translated: CASSSTIRTDTQYF. The J gene is TRBJ2-3, the V gene TRBV5-1; tentatively, D is TRBD2 (5 bases). V was shortened by 3 bases and J by 1 base, with 9 bases between the two germline ends. CDR3 length: 14 amino acids. Germline V gives CDR1 SGHRS, CDR2 YFSETQ.

The CDR3 loop reads CASRMDRLDNEQFF. The CDR3, as DNA: TGCGCCAGCAGGATGGACAGGCTAGACAATGAGCAGTTCTTC. The J gene is TRBJ2-1, the V gene TRBV5-1; 7 bases agree with TRBD1. V trimming: 5 bases; J trimming: 5 bases; junction bases outside the gene matches: 7. The CDR3 spans 14 residues. CDR1 and CDR2 (germline): SGHRS, YFSETQ.

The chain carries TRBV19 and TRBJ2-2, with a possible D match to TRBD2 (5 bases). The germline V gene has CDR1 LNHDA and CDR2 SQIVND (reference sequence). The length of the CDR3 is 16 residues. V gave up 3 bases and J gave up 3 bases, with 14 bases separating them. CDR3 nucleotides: TGTGCCAGTAGTATTAATTACGGGGAAGACACCGGGGAGCTGTTTTTT. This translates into CASSINYGEDTGELFF.

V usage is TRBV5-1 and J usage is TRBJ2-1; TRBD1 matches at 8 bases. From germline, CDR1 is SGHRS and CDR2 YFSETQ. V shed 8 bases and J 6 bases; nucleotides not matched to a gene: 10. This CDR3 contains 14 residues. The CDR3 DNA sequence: TGCGCCAGTTTTGACAGGGGCCAGCGCAATGAGCAGTTCTTC. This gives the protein CASFDRGQRNEQFF.

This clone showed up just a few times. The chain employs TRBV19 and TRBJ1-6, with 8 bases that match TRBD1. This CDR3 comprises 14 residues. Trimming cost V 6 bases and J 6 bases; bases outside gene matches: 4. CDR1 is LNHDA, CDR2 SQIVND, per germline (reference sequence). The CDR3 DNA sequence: TGTGCCAGTAGAGCGACAGGGGTTAATTCACCCCTCCACTTT. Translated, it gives CASRATGVNSPLHF.

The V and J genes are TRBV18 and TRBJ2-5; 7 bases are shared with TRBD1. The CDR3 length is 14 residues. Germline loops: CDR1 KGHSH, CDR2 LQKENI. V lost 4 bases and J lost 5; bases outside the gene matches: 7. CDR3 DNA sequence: TGTGCCAGCTCACTCACAGGGGCTTGGGAGACCCAGTACTTC. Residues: CASSLTGAWETQYF.

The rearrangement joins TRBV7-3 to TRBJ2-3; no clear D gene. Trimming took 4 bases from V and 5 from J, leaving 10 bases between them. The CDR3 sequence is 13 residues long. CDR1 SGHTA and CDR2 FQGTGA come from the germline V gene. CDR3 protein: CASSSTRIDTQYF. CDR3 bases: TGTGCCAGCAGCTCTACGAGGATAGATACGCAGTATTTT.

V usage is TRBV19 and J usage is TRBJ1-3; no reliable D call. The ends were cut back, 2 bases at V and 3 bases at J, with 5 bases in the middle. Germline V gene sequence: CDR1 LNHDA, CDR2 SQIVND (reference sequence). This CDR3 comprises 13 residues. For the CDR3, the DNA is TGTGCCAGTAGTATAATAATTGGAAACACCATATATTTT. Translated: CASSIIIGNTIYF.

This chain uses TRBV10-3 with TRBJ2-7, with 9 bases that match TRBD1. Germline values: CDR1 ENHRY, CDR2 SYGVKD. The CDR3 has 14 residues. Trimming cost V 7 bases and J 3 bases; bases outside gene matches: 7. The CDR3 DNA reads TGTGCCATCATGAAGGGACAGGGAGACTACGAGCAGTACTTC. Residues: CAIMKGQGDYEQYF.

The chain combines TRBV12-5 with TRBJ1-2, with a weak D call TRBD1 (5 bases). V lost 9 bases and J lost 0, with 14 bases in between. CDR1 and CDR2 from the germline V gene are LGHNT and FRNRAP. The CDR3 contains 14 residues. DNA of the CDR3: TGTGCTAGCCGCCCAGGACATTCTAACTATGGCTACACCTTC. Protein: CASRPGHSNYGYTF.

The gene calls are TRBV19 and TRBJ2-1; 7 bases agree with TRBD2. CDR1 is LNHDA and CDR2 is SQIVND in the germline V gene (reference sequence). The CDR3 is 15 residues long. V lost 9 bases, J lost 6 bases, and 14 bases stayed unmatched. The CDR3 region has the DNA TGTGCCAGCGCCCCCCCTGGACTAGTCTTCAATGAGCAGTTCTTC. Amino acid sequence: CASAPPGLVFNEQFF. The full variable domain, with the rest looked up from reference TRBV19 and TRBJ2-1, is DGGITQSPKYLFRKEGQNVTLSCEQNLNHDAMYWYRQDPGQGLRLIYYSQIVNDFQKGDIAEGYSVSREKKESFPLTVTSAQKNPTAFYLCASAPPGLVFNEQFFGPGTRLTVL.